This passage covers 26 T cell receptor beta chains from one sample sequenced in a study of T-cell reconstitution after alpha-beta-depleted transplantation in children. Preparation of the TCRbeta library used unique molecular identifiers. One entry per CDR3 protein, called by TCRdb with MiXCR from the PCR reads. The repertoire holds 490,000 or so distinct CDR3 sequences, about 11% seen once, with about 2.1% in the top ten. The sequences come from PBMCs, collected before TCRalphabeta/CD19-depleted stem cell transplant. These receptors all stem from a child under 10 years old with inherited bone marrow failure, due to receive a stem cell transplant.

The CDR3 sequence is CSASPGTGLNTEAFF. The CDR3, as DNA: TGCAGTGCTAGTCCAGGGACAGGGCTAAACACTGAAGCTTTCTTT. The chain has TRBV20-1 and TRBJ1-1, with TRBD1 matching over 9 bases. V lost 3 bases and J lost 2; bases outside the gene matches: 7. There are 15 residues in the CDR3. Per germline, CDR1 DFQATT and CDR2 SNEGSKA (reference sequence).

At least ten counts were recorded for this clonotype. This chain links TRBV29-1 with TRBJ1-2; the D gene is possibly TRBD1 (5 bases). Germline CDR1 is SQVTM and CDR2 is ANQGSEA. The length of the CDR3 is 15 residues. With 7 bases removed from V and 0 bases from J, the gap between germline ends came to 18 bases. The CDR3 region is CSAGGPQGSNYGYTF. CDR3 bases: TGCAGCGCGGGAGGACCTCAGGGATCTAACTATGGCTACACCTTC.

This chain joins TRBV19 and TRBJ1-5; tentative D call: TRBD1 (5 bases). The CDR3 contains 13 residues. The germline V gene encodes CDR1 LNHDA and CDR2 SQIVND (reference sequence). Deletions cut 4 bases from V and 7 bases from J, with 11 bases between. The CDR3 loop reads CASSKGDGQPQHF. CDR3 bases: TGTGCCAGTAGTAAAGGGGATGGCCAGCCCCAGCATTTT.

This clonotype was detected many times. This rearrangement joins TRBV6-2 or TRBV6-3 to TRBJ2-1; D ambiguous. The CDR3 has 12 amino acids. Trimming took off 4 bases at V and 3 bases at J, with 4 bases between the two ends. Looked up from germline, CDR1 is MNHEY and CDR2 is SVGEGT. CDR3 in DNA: TGTGCCAGCAGTTTCGACTACAATGAGCAGTTCTTC. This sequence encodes CASSFDYNEQFF.

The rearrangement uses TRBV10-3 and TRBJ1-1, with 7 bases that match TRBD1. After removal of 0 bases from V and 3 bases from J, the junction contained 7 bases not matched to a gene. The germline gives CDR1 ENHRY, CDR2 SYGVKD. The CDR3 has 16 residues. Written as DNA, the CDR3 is TGTGCCATCAGTGAGTCTAGGGACAGCTCATACACTGAAGCTTTCTTT. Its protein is CAISESRDSSYTEAFF.

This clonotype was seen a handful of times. Here the CDR3 DNA reads TGCAGTGCCCGGACTAGCGGGAGGTACGAGCAGTACTTC. It translates to CSARTSGRYEQYF. The V call is TRBV20-1, the J call TRBJ2-7, with 14 nucleotides matching TRBD2. This CDR3 region has 13 residues. Germline CDR1 reads DFQATT; CDR2 reads SNEGSKA (reference sequence). V lost 6 bases, J lost 4 bases, and 2 bases stayed unmatched.

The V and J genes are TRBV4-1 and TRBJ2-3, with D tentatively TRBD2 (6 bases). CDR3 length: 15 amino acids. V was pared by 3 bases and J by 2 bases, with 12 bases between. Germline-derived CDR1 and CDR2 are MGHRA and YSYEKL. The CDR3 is CASSHPGGYTDTQYF. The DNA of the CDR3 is TGCGCCAGCAGCCATCCCGGGGGTTACACAGATACGCAGTATTTT.

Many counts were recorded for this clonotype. The CDR3 loop is CASSFLPTDLRAYEQYF. CDR3 sequence (DNA): TGTGCCAGCAGTTTTCTCCCGACCGACCTCCGGGCCTACGAGCAGTACTTC. The gene calls are TRBV28 and TRBJ2-7, with D unresolved. The germline V and J ends were trimmed by 3 bases and 2 bases, with 20 bases remaining between them. CDR1 is MDHEN and CDR2 is SYDVKM in the germline V gene. The CDR3 has 17 residues. Full variable domain (missing parts from reference TRBV28 and TRBJ2-7): DVKVTQSSRYLVKRTGEKVFLECVQDMDHENMFWYRQDPGLGLRLIYFSYDVKMKEKGDIPEGYSVSREKKERFSLILESASTNQTSMYLCASSFLPTDLRAYEQYFGPGTRLTVT.

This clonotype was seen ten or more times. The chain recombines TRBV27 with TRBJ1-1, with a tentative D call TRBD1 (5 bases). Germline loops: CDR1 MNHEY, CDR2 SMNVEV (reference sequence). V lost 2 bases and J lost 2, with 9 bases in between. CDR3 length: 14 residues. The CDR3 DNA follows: TGTGCCAGCAGTTTAGGGGGGACCAACACTGAAGCTTTCTTT. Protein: CASSLGGTNTEAFF.

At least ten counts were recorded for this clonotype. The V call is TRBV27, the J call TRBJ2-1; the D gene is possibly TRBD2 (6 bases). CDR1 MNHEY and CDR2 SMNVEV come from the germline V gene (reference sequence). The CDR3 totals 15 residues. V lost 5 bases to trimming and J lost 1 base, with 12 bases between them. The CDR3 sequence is CASSPTSPSYNEQFF. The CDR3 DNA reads TGTGCCAGCAGTCCTACTAGCCCTTCCTACAATGAGCAGTTCTTC.

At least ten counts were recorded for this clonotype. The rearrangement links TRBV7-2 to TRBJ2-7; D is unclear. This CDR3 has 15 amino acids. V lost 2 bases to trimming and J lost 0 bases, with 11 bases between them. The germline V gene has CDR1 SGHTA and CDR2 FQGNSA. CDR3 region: CASSLRRASSYEQYF. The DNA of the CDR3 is TGTGCCAGCAGCTTACGAAGAGCTAGCTCCTACGAGCAGTACTTC.

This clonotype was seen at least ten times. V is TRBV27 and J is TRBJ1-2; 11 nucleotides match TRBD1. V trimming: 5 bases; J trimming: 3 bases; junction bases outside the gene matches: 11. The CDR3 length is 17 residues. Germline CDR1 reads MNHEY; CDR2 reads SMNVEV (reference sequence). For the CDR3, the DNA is TGTGCCAGCAGTCTGATTCCCGGGACAGGGGGGGACTATGGCTACACCTTC. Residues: CASSLIPGTGGDYGYTF.

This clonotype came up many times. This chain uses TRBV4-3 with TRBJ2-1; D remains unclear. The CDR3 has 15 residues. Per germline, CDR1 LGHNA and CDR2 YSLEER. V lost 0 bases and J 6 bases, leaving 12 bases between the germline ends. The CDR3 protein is CASSQDSGGSNEQFF. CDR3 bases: TGCGCCAGCAGCCAAGATAGTGGTGGTTCCAATGAGCAGTTCTTC.

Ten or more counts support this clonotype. The CDR3 nucleotides are TGTGCCAGCAGCTTAGGGGGGGACAGGGCCTACGAGCAGTACTTC. As protein: CASSLGGDRAYEQYF. This chain links TRBV7-9 with TRBJ2-7, with 9 nucleotides matching TRBD1. Germline trimming cut 1 base from V and 2 bases from J; bases unmatched to any gene: 3. The CDR3 is 15 residues long. In germline, CDR1 is SEHNR, CDR2 FQNEAQ (reference sequence).

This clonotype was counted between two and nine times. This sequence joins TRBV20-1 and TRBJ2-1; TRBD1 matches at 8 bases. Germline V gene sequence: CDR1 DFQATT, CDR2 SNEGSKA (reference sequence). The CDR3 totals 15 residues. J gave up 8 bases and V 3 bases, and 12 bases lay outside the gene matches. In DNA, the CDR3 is TGCAGTGCTAGCTCTCTGGCAGGGGGCAACTATGAGCAGTTCTTC. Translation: CSASSLAGGNYEQFF.

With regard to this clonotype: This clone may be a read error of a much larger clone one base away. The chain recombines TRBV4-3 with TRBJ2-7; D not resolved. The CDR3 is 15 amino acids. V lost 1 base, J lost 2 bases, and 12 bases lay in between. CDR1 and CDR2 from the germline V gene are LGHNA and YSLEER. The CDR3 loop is CASSQAAASTYEQYF. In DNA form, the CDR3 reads TGCGCCAGCAGCCAAGCGGCAGCTTCAACCTACGAGCAGTACTTC.

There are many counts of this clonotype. CDR3 sequence reads: CASSQVDRETQYF. The CDR3 bases are TGTGCCAGCAGCCAGGTCGACAGAGAGACCCAGTACTTC. V gene TRBV7-9 combines with J gene TRBJ2-5; possible D gene TRBD1, 5 bases. This CDR3 region has 13 residues. Germline V gives CDR1 SEHNR, CDR2 FQNEAQ (reference sequence). Trimming pared 5 bases from V and 4 bases from J, leaving 11 bases between.

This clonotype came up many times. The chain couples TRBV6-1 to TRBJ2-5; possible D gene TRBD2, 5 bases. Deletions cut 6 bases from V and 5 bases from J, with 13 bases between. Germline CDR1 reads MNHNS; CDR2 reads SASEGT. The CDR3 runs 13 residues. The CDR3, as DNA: TGTGCCAGCAGCTCTTCGGGGTACGAGACCCAGTACTTC. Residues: CASSSSGYETQYF.

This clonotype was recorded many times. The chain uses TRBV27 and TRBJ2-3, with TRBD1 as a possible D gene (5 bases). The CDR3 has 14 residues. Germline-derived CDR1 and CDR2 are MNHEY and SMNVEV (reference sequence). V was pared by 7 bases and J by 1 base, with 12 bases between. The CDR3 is CASNWGAGTDTQYF. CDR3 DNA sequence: TGTGCCAGCAACTGGGGCGCCGGCACAGATACGCAGTATTTT.

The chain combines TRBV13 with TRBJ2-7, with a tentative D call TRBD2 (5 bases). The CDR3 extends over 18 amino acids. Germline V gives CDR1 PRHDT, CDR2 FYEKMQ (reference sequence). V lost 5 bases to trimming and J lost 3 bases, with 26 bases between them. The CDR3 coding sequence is TGTGCCAGCAGCCCCGGGCTCATCGGCTTTGCGGGCCGCTACGAGCAGTACTTC. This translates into CASSPGLIGFAGRYEQYF.

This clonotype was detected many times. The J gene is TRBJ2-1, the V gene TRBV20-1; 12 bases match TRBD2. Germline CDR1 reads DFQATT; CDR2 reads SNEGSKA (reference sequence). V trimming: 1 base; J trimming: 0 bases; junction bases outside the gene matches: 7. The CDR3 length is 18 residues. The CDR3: CSARALAGGPSSYNEQFF. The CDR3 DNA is TGCAGTGCTAGAGCCCTAGCGGGAGGGCCGAGCTCCTACAATGAGCAGTTCTTC.

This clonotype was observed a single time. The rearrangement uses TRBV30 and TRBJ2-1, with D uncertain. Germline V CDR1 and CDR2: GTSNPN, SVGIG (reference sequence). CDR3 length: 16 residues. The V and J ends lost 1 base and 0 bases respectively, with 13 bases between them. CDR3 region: CAWSGPPTSSYNEQFF. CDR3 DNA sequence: TGTGCCTGGAGTGGACCACCAACGAGCTCCTACAATGAGCAGTTCTTC. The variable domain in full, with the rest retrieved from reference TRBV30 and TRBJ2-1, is SQTIHQWPATLVQPVGSPLSLECTVEGTSNPNLYWYRQAAGRGLQLLFYSVGIGQISSEVPQNLSASRPQDRQFILSSKKLLLSDSGFYLCAWSGPPTSSYNEQFFGPGTRLTVL.

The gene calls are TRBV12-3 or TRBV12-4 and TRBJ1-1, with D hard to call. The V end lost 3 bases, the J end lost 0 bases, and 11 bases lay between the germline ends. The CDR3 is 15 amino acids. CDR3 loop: CASSLKAGVNTEAFF. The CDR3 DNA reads TGTGCCAGCAGTTTGAAGGCGGGAGTGAACACTGAAGCTTTCTTT.

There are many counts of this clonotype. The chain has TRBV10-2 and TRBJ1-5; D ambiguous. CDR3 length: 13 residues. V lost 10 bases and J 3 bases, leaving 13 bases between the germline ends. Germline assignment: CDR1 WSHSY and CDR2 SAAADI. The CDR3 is CATSGTDNQPQHF. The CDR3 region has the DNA TGCGCCACATCGGGTACTGACAATCAGCCCCAGCATTTT.

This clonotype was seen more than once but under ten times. CDR3: CASSPAARLPFWYNEQFF. DNA for the CDR3: TGTGCCAGCAGCCCAGCCGCCCGACTTCCTTTCTGGTACAATGAGCAGTTCTTC. This chain connects TRBV4-2 to TRBJ2-1; no clear D gene. V was shortened by 4 bases and J by 4 bases, with 23 bases between the two germline ends. This CDR3 spans 18 amino acids. The germline CDR1 and CDR2 sequences are LGHNA and YNFKEQ.

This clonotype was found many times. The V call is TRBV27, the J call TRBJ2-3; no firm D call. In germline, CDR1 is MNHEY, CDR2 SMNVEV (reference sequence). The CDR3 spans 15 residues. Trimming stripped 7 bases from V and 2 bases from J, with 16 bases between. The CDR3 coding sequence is TGTGCCAGCATTCCTCTCACACAGAACACAGATACGCAGTATTTT. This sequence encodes CASIPLTQNTDTQYF.